Only one count was recorded for the clone carrying this TCR beta chain. Sequencing used immunoSEQ multiplex PCR; TCRdb keeps in-frame clones, though not all of them. The table shows 90,000 to 100,000 clones, with approximately 90% occurring only once. V lost 0 bases and J 0 bases, leaving 9 bases between the germline ends. The CDR3 extends over 15 amino acids. Germline V gives CDR1 MNHNS, CDR2 SASEGT. The data were obtained in a study of OX40 agonist ivuxolimab in advanced cancers. At the level of the study: Administration of intravenous ivuxolimab to patients occurred every 2 weeks at 0.01 to 10 mg/kg. The study enrolled dose-escalation patients with hepatocellular carcinoma, melanoma, renal cell or head and neck cancer. The study reported partial responses in three patients: one hepatocellular carcinoma, two cutaneous melanoma.

Autoimmune disease history or systemic immunosuppression disqualified patients. This receptor was taken from an adult with an advanced solid tumor such as melanoma, head and neck, liver or kidney cancer. The specimen was CD4+ or CD8+ T cells sorted from blood, collected in a trial of the OX40 agonist ivuxolimab. The J gene is TRBJ2-7, the V gene TRBV6-1; tentatively, D is TRBD1 (5 bases). CDR3 nucleotide sequence: TGTGCCAGCAGTGAAGCACTGGGGCGCTCCTACGAGCAGTACTTC. Protein: CASSEALGRSYEQYF.